This TCR beta chain was recovered during a study of T cell repertoires in cytomegalovirus infection (dated by TCRdb to about 2019). Regarding the complete study: The HLA type of each donor mattered for the analysis, because public TCR beta signatures pointed to carriage of CMV infection along with the matching HLA type.

This clonotype occurred many times. The target of this receptor is not known. Base qualities are not at hand, and no much larger clone is one base apart. CDR1 is given as SGHTA and CDR2 as FQGNSA, both from the germline V gene. The CDR3 runs 14 amino acids, cysteine and phenylalanine included. Kept here is only the CDR3 DNA, which spans 42 bases and is read in frame from base 1. V gives up 1 base and J gives up 4 bases, and the segment between their germline ends measures 10 bases. Sequencing took place on an Illumina HiSeq 1500. Using fastp at Q25 and MiXCR, TCRdb reprocessed the public reads and kept productive beta chains. Each CDR3 protein gets just one entry, which takes the most common genes and DNA from the rows behind it. For this sample there are about 530,000 distinct CDR3 sequences; 26% appear just once. Around 14% of the sample comes from the top ten. The study at large found these results: Cumulative frequency of public TCR beta family members discriminated carriers of CMV infection plus the relevant HLA type in this cohort and an independent roughly 350-donor cohort. In the ex vivo response, HLA-C-restricted CMV-specific TCR beta clonotypes were dominant, and in two of eight donors the single most frequent clonotype came from this HLA-C-restricted group.

Specimen: PBMCs. The receptor was derived from a human donor in good health (CMV status not recorded). Some clones in this sample may be carry-over from other donors' samples. This receptor chain uses TRBV7-2 and TRBJ2-5, with no reliable assignment of the D segment. The DNA is as follows: TGTGCCAGCAGCTTAGAAGCGATGGGAGAGACCCAGTACTTC. This encodes CASSLEAMGETQYF.